This T cell receptor (beta chain) came from a study of blood T cell repertoires in COVID-19. Study summary: Some COVID-19 samples were acute and others convalescent; all came from the United States, Italy and Spain. PBMCs, B-cell-depleted T cells, or T cells were the source of the cDNA or gDNA that made up the material.

The CDR3 has 15 amino acids. Looked up from germline, CDR1 is MDHEN and CDR2 is SYDVKM. V lost 5 bases to trimming and J lost 6 bases; unmatched junction nucleotides: 8. Per the study methods: Estimation of nucleated cell counts relied on the amplification of reference gene primers. Profiling relied on immunoSEQ multiplex PCR, and the TCRdb table lists in-frame clones only, not all of them. The DNA gave D and trimming, while V, J and clone size come from that table. Among approximately 50,000 clones, over 75% were seen once, and the ten largest hold roughly 10%. The chain uses TRBV28 and TRBJ2-7, with TRBD1 matching 12 bases. The clonotype originates from a human donor in a cohort sampled during active COVID-19. What was sequenced was peripheral blood. The CDR3 is CASSMPGQGAFEQYF. The CDR3 coding sequence is TGTGCCAGCAGTATGCCGGGACAGGGGGCGTTCGAGCAGTACTTC.